These T cell receptor beta chains were read from a single sample in a study of T cells in Graves' hyperthyroidism and ophthalmopathy. From the multiplex PCR reads, TCRdb called clonotypes with MiXCR, one entry per CDR3 protein. The table includes 450,000 to 650,000 distinct CDR3 sequences, roughly 18% detected once. The sample comprised blood. These receptors originate from a woman aged 18-29 years with Graves' ophthalmopathy. The CDR3 runs from the conserved cysteine through the conserved F or W. Each record gives: CDR3 DNA, CDR3 protein, D gene, V gene, J gene, clone size. A D gene is named only where the DNA matches it firmly. Size is omitted from some rows. Given values are once, few, many or a class for expanded clones.

CDR3nt: TGTGCCAGCAGCCACGGGACAGTCACAGGAAACACCATATATTTT
CDR3aa: CASSHGTVTGNTIYF
d_gene: TRBD1
v_gene: TRBV7-2
j_gene: TRBJ1-3
abundance: many

CDR3nt: TGTGCCAGCGGGCTAGCGGGAGTCTACGAGCAGTACTTC
CDR3aa: CASGLAGVYEQYF
d_gene: TRBD2
v_gene: TRBV2
j_gene: TRBJ2-7
abundance: many

CDR3nt: TGTGCCAGCAGCTCCCGACAGTACAATGAGCAGTTCTTC
CDR3aa: CASSSRQYNEQFF
d_gene: -
v_gene: TRBV11-3
j_gene: TRBJ2-1
abundance: -

CDR3nt: TGTGCCAGCTCACCACCGCGGGGACTGGGAGCTGAAGCTTTCTTT
CDR3aa: CASSPPRGLGAEAFF
d_gene: -
v_gene: TRBV18
j_gene: TRBJ1-1
abundance: many

CDR3nt: TGTGCCAGCAGCCCCCTCGGGGGTGGACTAGCGGGGGGGCCGGGGACCCAGTACTTC
CDR3aa: CASSPLGGGLAGGPGTQYF
d_gene: TRBD2
v_gene: TRBV7-3
j_gene: TRBJ2-5
abundance: -

CDR3nt: TGTGCCAGCAGCTTGGGACCTCTTGATCATGGCTACACCTTC
CDR3aa: CASSLGPLDHGYTF
d_gene: -
v_gene: TRBV5-4
j_gene: TRBJ1-2
abundance: many

CDR3nt: TGTGCCAGCAGCCGCGGGGCTACTAGCACAGATACGCAGTATTTT
CDR3aa: CASSRGATSTDTQYF
d_gene: -
v_gene: TRBV7-3
j_gene: TRBJ2-3
abundance: few

CDR3nt: TGTGCCAGCAGGGGACTAGCGGGACGCACCTACGAGCAGTACTTC
CDR3aa: CASRGLAGRTYEQYF
d_gene: TRBD2
v_gene: TRBV2
j_gene: TRBJ2-7
abundance: many

CDR3nt: TGCAGCGTTCCAGGACAGTCTTATGGCTACACCTTC
CDR3aa: CSVPGQSYGYTF
d_gene: -
v_gene: TRBV29-1
j_gene: TRBJ1-2
abundance: few

CDR3nt: TGTGCCAGCAGTGCCGAGACAGGCGTCACTGAAGCTTTCTTT
CDR3aa: CASSAETGVTEAFF
d_gene: -
v_gene: TRBV6-1
j_gene: TRBJ1-1
abundance: many

CDR3nt: TGTGCCTGGAGTGCCGCGACTACCGGGGAGCTGTTTTTT
CDR3aa: CAWSAATTGELFF
d_gene: -
v_gene: TRBV30
j_gene: TRBJ2-2
abundance: many

CDR3nt: TGCGCCAGCAGCCAGGTACGAGATCAGCCCCAGCATTTT
CDR3aa: CASSQVRDQPQHF
d_gene: -
v_gene: TRBV4-3
j_gene: TRBJ1-5
abundance: many

CDR3nt: TGTGCCAGCTCCCCACCCGGGGTTTTGTCCTACAATGAGCAGTTCTTC
CDR3aa: CASSPPGVLSYNEQFF
d_gene: -
v_gene: TRBV28
j_gene: TRBJ2-1
abundance: -

CDR3nt: TGCGCCAGCAGCCCAGGGACCATGGGCACTGAAGCTTTCTTT
CDR3aa: CASSPGTMGTEAFF
d_gene: -
v_gene: TRBV5-1
j_gene: TRBJ1-1
abundance: many

CDR3nt: TGTGCCTGGCAGGTAGGGTTTGAAGCTTTCTTT
CDR3aa: CAWQVGFEAFF
d_gene: -
v_gene: TRBV30
j_gene: TRBJ1-1
abundance: many

CDR3nt: TGTGCCAGCAGTGATCCATCGACAGGGACCTATGGCTACACCTTC
CDR3aa: CASSDPSTGTYGYTF
d_gene: TRBD1
v_gene: TRBV6-1
j_gene: TRBJ1-2
abundance: many

CDR3nt: TGCAGTGCTAGCCAGGCATTACCTGGAAACACCATATATTTT
CDR3aa: CSASQALPGNTIYF
d_gene: -
v_gene: TRBV20-1
j_gene: TRBJ1-3
abundance: -

CDR3nt: TGTGCCAGCAGCTACGGGACAGGGGGTGGAGAGACCCAGTACTTC
CDR3aa: CASSYGTGGGETQYF
d_gene: TRBD1
v_gene: TRBV3-1
j_gene: TRBJ2-5
abundance: many

CDR3nt: TGTGCCAGCGCCCTTGGACAGGAAGACCACGAGCAGTACTTC
CDR3aa: CASALGQEDHEQYF
d_gene: TRBD1
v_gene: TRBV27
j_gene: TRBJ2-7
abundance: once

CDR3nt: TGTGCCAGCAGCCCACTAGCGGGAGATACGCAGTATTTT
CDR3aa: CASSPLAGDTQYF
d_gene: TRBD2
v_gene: TRBV7-9
j_gene: TRBJ2-3
abundance: once

CDR3nt: TGTGCCAGCAGCCAAGATCGGCCCGTCAATGAGCAGTTCTTC
CDR3aa: CASSQDRPVNEQFF
d_gene: -
v_gene: TRBV3-1
j_gene: TRBJ2-1
abundance: many

CDR3nt: TGTGCCTGGGGTCTGGGTAGCGGGGGTTTGAGCTCCTACAATGAGCAGTTCTTC
CDR3aa: CAWGLGSGGLSSYNEQFF
d_gene: TRBD2
v_gene: TRBV30
j_gene: TRBJ2-1
abundance: -

CDR3nt: TGTGCCAGCAGCTTTATAGCGGGAGGGCCCGGAGAGACCCAGTACTTC
CDR3aa: CASSFIAGGPGETQYF
d_gene: TRBD2
v_gene: TRBV7-6
j_gene: TRBJ2-5
abundance: -

CDR3nt: TGTGCCAGCAATGTGAGACAGTATAATGAAAAACTGTTTTTT
CDR3aa: CASNVRQYNEKLFF
d_gene: -
v_gene: TRBV2
j_gene: TRBJ1-4
abundance: many

CDR3nt: TGTGCCAGTAGATTGGGACAGGGTGACACCGGGGAGCTGTTTTTT
CDR3aa: CASRLGQGDTGELFF
d_gene: TRBD1
v_gene: TRBV19
j_gene: TRBJ2-2
abundance: -

CDR3nt: TGTGCCAGCAGCCCAATTCCCGGTAAGACAGGGAGGAACACTGAAGCTTTCTTT
CDR3aa: CASSPIPGKTGRNTEAFF
d_gene: TRBD1
v_gene: TRBV14
j_gene: TRBJ1-1
abundance: few

CDR3nt: TGTGCCAGCAACCGACGGGGGGCCCGGGAGCAGTTCTTC
CDR3aa: CASNRRGAREQFF
d_gene: -
v_gene: TRBV28
j_gene: TRBJ2-1
abundance: -

CDR3nt: TGTGCCAGCAGCCCTCGGGACAGGGGAGGAGAGCAGTACTTC
CDR3aa: CASSPRDRGGEQYF
d_gene: TRBD1
v_gene: TRBV7-9
j_gene: TRBJ2-7
abundance: many

CDR3nt: TGTGCCAGCAGCCAAACAGGGGCCTCCTGGACCTTC
CDR3aa: CASSQTGASWTF
d_gene: TRBD1
v_gene: TRBV12-3/TRBV12-4
j_gene: TRBJ1-2
abundance: -

CDR3nt: TGTGCCAGCAGTTTATCCGGGACTAGCGGAGTCACCGGGGAGCTGTTTTTT
CDR3aa: CASSLSGTSGVTGELFF
d_gene: TRBD2
v_gene: TRBV27
j_gene: TRBJ2-2
abundance: -

CDR3nt: TGTGCCAGCAGTTACGGGGCCGGGGGTTCGAGCACTGAAGCTTTCTTT
CDR3aa: CASSYGAGGSSTEAFF
d_gene: -
v_gene: TRBV6-6
j_gene: TRBJ1-1
abundance: -

CDR3nt: TGCGCCAGCAGCTTAGGGACGTACAATCAGCCCCAGCATTTT
CDR3aa: CASSLGTYNQPQHF
d_gene: -
v_gene: TRBV5-1
j_gene: TRBJ1-5
abundance: -

CDR3nt: TGTGCCAGCAATCGACTAGGACAGGGGGCTTTTGAGACCCAGTACTTC
CDR3aa: CASNRLGQGAFETQYF
d_gene: TRBD1
v_gene: TRBV28
j_gene: TRBJ2-5
abundance: many

CDR3nt: TGTGCCAGCACTCCCTCTGGGGGCGGGAGTACGGTTGAGCAGTTCTTC
CDR3aa: CASTPSGGGSTVEQFF
d_gene: -
v_gene: TRBV28
j_gene: TRBJ2-1
abundance: -

CDR3nt: TGTGCCAGCAGCCCAGGACTAGCGGGAGGCCAGGGGGATACGCAGTATTTT
CDR3aa: CASSPGLAGGQGDTQYF
d_gene: TRBD2
v_gene: TRBV5-4
j_gene: TRBJ2-3
abundance: many

CDR3nt: TGTGCCAGCTCAGGATCAGGGGGCTCCGAGCAGTACTTC
CDR3aa: CASSGSGGSEQYF
d_gene: TRBD1
v_gene: TRBV18
j_gene: TRBJ2-7
abundance: -

CDR3nt: TGTGCCAGCAGCAACCCTAGAGAGGAAGGCTGGGACAGGGGGTACAATGAGCAGTTCTTC
CDR3aa: CASSNPREEGWDRGYNEQFF
d_gene: TRBD1
v_gene: TRBV9
j_gene: TRBJ2-1
abundance: -

CDR3nt: TGCAGTGCTAGGGGTACTAGCGCCACCTACAATGAGCAGTTCTTC
CDR3aa: CSARGTSATYNEQFF
d_gene: TRBD2
v_gene: TRBV20-1
j_gene: TRBJ2-1
abundance: -

CDR3nt: TGTGCCAGCACTGCTTCCTTCGGGACAGCGAGTGGCTACACCTTC
CDR3aa: CASTASFGTASGYTF
d_gene: TRBD1
v_gene: TRBV19
j_gene: TRBJ1-2
abundance: many